This paragraph covers one T cell receptor (beta chain) sequence. This sample is part of a study of technical replicates of blood from a handful of donors. Using immunoSEQ multiplex PCR, the repertoire was profiled, and TCRdb retains in-frame clones only, with some absent. This table has some 13,000 clones, around 93% appearing once. Germline trimming cut 2 bases from V and 3 bases from J; bases unmatched to any gene: 7. The CDR3 length is 18 residues. Germline-derived CDR1 and CDR2 are SGHDN and FVKESK. This sequence originates from a human donor in good health. The chain links TRBV14 to TRBJ2-4; 13 bases agree with TRBD2. Sequencing used PBMCs. The CDR3 coding sequence is TGTGCCAGCAGCCAACCAGGACTAGCGGGAGTGGTCAAAAACATTCAGTACTTC. Residues: CASSQPGLAGVVKNIQYF.